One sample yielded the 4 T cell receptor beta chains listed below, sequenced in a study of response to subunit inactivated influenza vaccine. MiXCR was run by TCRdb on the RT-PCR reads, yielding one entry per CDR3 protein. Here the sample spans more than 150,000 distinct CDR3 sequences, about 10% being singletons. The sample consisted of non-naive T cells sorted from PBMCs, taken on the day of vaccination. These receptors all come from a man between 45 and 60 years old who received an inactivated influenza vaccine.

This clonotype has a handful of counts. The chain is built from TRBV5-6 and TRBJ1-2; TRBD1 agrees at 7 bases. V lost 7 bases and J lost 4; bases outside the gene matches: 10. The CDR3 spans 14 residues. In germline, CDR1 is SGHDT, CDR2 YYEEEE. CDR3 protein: CASGTGVSSYGYTF. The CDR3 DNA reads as TGTGCCAGCGGTACAGGGGTCTCTTCCTATGGCTACACCTTC.

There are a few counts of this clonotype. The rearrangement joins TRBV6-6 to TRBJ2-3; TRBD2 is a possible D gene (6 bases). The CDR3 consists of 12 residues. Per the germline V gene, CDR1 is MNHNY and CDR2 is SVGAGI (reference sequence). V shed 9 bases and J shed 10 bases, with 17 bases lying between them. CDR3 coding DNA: TGTGCCAGTGAGGGGACTTCATCAGCGCAGTATTTT. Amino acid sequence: CASEGTSSAQYF.

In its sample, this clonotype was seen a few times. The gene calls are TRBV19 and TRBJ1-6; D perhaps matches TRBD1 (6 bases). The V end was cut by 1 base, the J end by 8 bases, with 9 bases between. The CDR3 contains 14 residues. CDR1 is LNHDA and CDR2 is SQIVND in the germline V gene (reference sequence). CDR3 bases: TGTGCCAGTAGTATAGGTGGGGGCCATTCACCCCTCCACTTT. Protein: CASSIGGGHSPLHF.

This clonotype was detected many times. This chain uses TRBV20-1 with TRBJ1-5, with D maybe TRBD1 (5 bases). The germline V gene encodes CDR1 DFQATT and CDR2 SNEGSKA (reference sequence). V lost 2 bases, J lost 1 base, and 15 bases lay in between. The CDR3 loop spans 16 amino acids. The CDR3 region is CSARKKAGHSNQPQHF. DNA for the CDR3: TGCAGTGCTAGAAAAAAGGCAGGGCACAGCAATCAGCCCCAGCATTTT.